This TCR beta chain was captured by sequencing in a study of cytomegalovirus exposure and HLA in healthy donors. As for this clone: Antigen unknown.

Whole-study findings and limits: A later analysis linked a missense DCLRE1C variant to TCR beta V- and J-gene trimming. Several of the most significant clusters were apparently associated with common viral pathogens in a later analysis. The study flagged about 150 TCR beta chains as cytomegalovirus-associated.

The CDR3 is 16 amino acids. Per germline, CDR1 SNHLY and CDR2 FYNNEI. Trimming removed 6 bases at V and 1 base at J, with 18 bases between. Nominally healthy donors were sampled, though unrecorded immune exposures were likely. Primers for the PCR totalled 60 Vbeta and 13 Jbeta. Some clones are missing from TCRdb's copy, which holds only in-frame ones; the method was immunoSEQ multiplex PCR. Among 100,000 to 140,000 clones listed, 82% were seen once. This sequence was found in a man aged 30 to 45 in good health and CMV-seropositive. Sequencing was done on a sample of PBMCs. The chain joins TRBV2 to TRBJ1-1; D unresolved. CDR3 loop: CASRELASVGNTEAFF. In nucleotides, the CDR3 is TGTGCCAGCAGAGAGCTAGCGTCGGTGGGGAACACTGAAGCTTTCTTT. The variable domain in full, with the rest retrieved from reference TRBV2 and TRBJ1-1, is EPEVTQTPSHQVTQMGQEVILRCVPISNHLYFYWYRQILGQKVEFLVSFYNNEISEKSEIFDDQFSVERPDGSNFTLKIRSTKLEDSAMYFCASRELASVGNTEAFFGQGTRLTVV.